This TCR beta chain was observed in a study of blood T cell repertoires in COVID-19. Across the study: The origin of the acute and convalescent COVID-19 samples was the United States, Italy and Spain. In each case, the material was cDNA or gDNA derived from T cells, B-cell-depleted T cells, or PBMCs.

Original processing notes: Nucleated cell number was recorded as an estimate derived from reference gene primer amplification. Some clones are missing from TCRdb's copy, which holds only in-frame ones; the method was immunoSEQ multiplex PCR. The V and J calls and clone size come from that table; D and trimming were worked out from the DNA. The sample includes roughly 100,000 clones, 82% seen only once; the top ten take about 17%. This TCR was recovered from a man older than 75 with acute or convalescent COVID-19. What was sequenced was peripheral blood.

The CDR3 sequence: CAWNRGSNSPLHF. In DNA, the CDR3 is TGTGCCTGGAACAGGGGATCCAATTCACCCCTCCACTTT. The chain links TRBV30 to TRBJ1-6; the match to TRBD1 covers 7 bases. The germline gives CDR1 GTSNPN, CDR2 SVGIG (reference sequence). V dropped 4 bases and J dropped 7; count of bases not matched to a gene: 4. The CDR3 totals 13 residues.